This T cell receptor beta chain was obtained from a study of T cell responses to AZD1222 COVID-19 vaccine. The assay was immunoSEQ multiplex PCR, and TCRdb's table has in-frame clones only and misses some. The sample has about 130,000 clones, about 90% seen once. Sequencing used peripheral blood, obtained on day 0 of AZD1222 vaccination. This TCR derives from an adult in good health.

The CDR3 protein is CAWSQPGGVEAFF. The CDR3 DNA follows: TGTGCCTGGAGCCAACCGGGGGGTGTTGAAGCTTTCTTT. The chain has TRBV30 and TRBJ1-1; TRBD1 might be the D (5 bases). The CDR3 runs 13 residues. V lost 3 bases, J lost 7 bases, and 15 bases lay in between. Germline V lookup: CDR1 GTSNPN, CDR2 SVGIG (reference sequence). Complete variable domain (other parts from reference TRBV30 and TRBJ1-1): SQTIHQWPATLVQPVGSPLSLECTVEGTSNPNLYWYRQAAGRGLQLLFYSVGIGQISSEVPQNLSASRPQDRQFILSSKKLLLSDSGFYLCAWSQPGGVEAFFGQGTRLTVV.